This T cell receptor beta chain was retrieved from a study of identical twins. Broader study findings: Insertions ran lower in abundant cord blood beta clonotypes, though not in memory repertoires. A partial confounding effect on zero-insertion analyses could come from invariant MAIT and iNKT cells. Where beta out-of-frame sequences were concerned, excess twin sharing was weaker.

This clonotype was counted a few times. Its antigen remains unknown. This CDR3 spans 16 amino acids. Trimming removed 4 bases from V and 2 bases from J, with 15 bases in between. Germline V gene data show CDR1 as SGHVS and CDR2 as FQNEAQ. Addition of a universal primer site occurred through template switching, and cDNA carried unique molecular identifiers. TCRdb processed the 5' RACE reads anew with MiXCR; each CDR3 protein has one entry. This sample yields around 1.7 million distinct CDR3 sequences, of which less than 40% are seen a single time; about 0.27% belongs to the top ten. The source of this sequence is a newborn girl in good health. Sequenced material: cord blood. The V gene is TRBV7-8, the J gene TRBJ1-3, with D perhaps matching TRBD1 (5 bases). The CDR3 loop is CASSSKTEPPGNTIYF. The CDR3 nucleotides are TGTGCCAGCAGCTCAAAGACAGAGCCCCCTGGAAACACCATATATTTT.